Below are 7 T cell receptor beta chains sequenced from a single sample in a study of T-cell memory formation after mild COVID-19. TCRdb passed the 5' RACE reads through MiXCR, listing each CDR3 protein once. The data show a few hundred thousand distinct CDR3 sequences, 15% to 20% seen once. Specimen: PBMCs or a T cell subset sorted from them (not recorded which). The receptor set was obtained from a man younger than 35 who had mild COVID-19 (a few samples of this study predate the infection). Cell type and time point are not known.

This clonotype was counted a few times. J is TRBJ1-2 and V is TRBV29-1; no definite D call. The CDR3 spans 14 residues. The germline V gene encodes CDR1 SQVTM and CDR2 ANQGSEA. Deletions cut 4 bases from V and 0 bases from J, with 12 bases between. The chain's CDR3 is CSVAQAEANYGYTF. Written as DNA, the CDR3 is TGCAGCGTTGCCCAGGCCGAAGCTAACTATGGCTACACCTTC.

In this sample, this clonotype turned up a few times. The J gene is TRBJ2-3, the V gene TRBV5-1, with D unclear. Per germline, CDR1 SGHRS and CDR2 YFSETQ. The CDR3 spans 13 residues. V lost 1 base to trimming and J lost 1 base, with 4 bases between them. CDR3 in amino acids: CASSLHRTDTQYF. The CDR3, as DNA: TGCGCCAGCAGCTTGCACCGCACAGATACGCAGTATTTT.

The chain couples TRBV7-2 to TRBJ2-4; D is uncertain. CDR3 length equals 14 residues. V dropped 0 bases and J dropped 0 bases, with 3 bases sitting between them. Germline V gives CDR1 SGHTA, CDR2 FQGNSA. CDR3 in DNA: TGTGCCAGCAGCTTAGCGCCAGCCAAAAACATTCAGTACTTC. Protein sequence: CASSLAPAKNIQYF.

V is TRBV11-2 and J is TRBJ1-5, with TRBD1 matching 8 bases. From germline, CDR1 is SGHAT and CDR2 FQNNGV. The CDR3 runs to 15 residues. V was pared by 1 base and J by 6 bases, with 5 bases of the junction left unmatched. Written as DNA, the CDR3 is TGTGCCAGCAGCTTAGGCGGGACAGGAGGTCAGCCCCAGCATTTT. Residues: CASSLGGTGGQPQHF.

The table lists this clonotype with a few counts. This chain joins TRBV6-5 and TRBJ2-1; D uncertain. V was shortened by 2 bases and J by 7 bases, with 9 bases between the two germline ends. Germline V gene sequence: CDR1 MNHEY, CDR2 SVGAGI. CDR3 size: 13 residues. CDR3 DNA: TGTGCCAGCAGTTACCAAGTCCGGAATGAGCAGTTCTTC. This codes for CASSYQVRNEQFF.

The chain carries TRBV4-1 and TRBJ2-2, with 9 bases matching TRBD1. Germline values: CDR1 MGHRA, CDR2 YSYEKL. This CDR3 comprises 15 residues. V shed 3 bases, J shed 6 bases, and the junction held 5 bases outside the gene matches. The CDR3 protein is CASSQDRGYPGELFF. Written as DNA, the CDR3 is TGCGCCAGCAGCCAGGACAGGGGCTACCCCGGGGAGCTGTTTTTT.

V usage is TRBV2 and J usage is TRBJ2-3; the match to TRBD2 covers 11 bases. The CDR3 has 16 residues. Germline CDR1 is SNHLY and CDR2 is FYNNEI. V trimming: 4 bases; J trimming: 2 bases; junction bases outside the gene matches: 5. The CDR3 region is CASSAILAGATDTQYF. CDR3 bases: TGTGCCAGCAGTGCTATACTAGCGGGGGCCACAGATACGCAGTATTTT. The full variable domain, completed using reference TRBV2 and TRBJ2-3, is EPEVTQTPSHQVTQMGQEVILRCVPISNHLYFYWYRQILGQKVEFLVSFYNNEISEKSEIFDDQFSVERPDGSNFTLKIRSTKLEDSAMYFCASSAILAGATDTQYFGPGTRLTVL.